Below are 20 T cell receptor beta chains sequenced from a single sample in a study of T cells expressing NK-cell markers. With the 5' RACE reads reprocessed, TCRdb shows one record per CDR3 protein and no DNA. The listing records 140,000 to 150,000 distinct CDR3 sequences. Material: blood T cells: a sorted CD56 or NKG2C T cell subset, CD4+ or CD8+ T cells, or bulk PBMC T cells (not recorded which). Receptor source: a man between 18 and 35 years old in good health.

This chain links TRBV9 with TRBJ1-5; TCRdb's assignment of TRBD1 cannot be checked, as there is no DNA. The CDR3 covers 15 residues. The V gene's germline CDR1 is SGDLS and CDR2 YYNGEE. The CDR3 reads CASSVGQYSNQPQHF.

The chain joins TRBV20-1 to TRBJ2-1; lacking DNA, the TRBD1 call made by TCRdb goes unchecked. This CDR3 is 15 amino acids long. From germline, CDR1 is DFQATT and CDR2 SNEGSKA (reference sequence). CDR3 region: CSARDPLRENNEQFF.

This sequence joins TRBV27 and TRBJ1-2. This CDR3 comprises 14 residues. CDR1 is MNHEY, CDR2 SMNVEV, per germline (reference sequence). The CDR3 spells CASSPNDGPYGYTF.

V and J are TRBV11-3 and TRBJ2-1; no DNA is available, so the TRBD2 call from TCRdb remains unchecked. The germline gives CDR1 SGHNT, CDR2 YENEEA. The CDR3 runs 15 residues. The CDR3 loop reads CASSLAAGGYNEQFF.

The rearrangement joins TRBV27 to TRBJ2-7; without DNA, the TCRdb call of TRBD1 cannot be checked. Germline V gene sequence: CDR1 MNHEY, CDR2 SMNVEV (reference sequence). This CDR3 has 14 amino acids. CDR3 amino acids: CASSASTGRYEQYF.

The chain combines TRBV15 with TRBJ2-7; TCRdb picks TRBD1, but there is no DNA to check that call. CDR1 LNHNV and CDR2 YYDKDF come from the germline V gene (reference sequence). This CDR3 spans 16 amino acids. The CDR3 sequence: CATSTPPGQVDYEQYF.

The chain combines TRBV5-1 with TRBJ1-1. Per the germline V gene, CDR1 is SGHRS and CDR2 is YFSETQ. This CDR3 contains 15 residues. The CDR3 loop reads CASSQSDLMNTEAFF.

V usage is TRBV5-6 and J usage is TRBJ2-1. CDR3 size: 12 residues. Germline V lookup: CDR1 SGHDT, CDR2 YYEEEE. CDR3: CASSPLEGEQFF.

V gene TRBV5-1 combines with J gene TRBJ1-4. Germline CDR1 SGHRS, CDR2 YFSETQ. The CDR3 loop spans 15 amino acids. CDR3 sequence reads: CASSDPNVNNEKLFF.

The chain employs TRBV11-2 and TRBJ2-7. Germline V CDR1 and CDR2: SGHAT, FQNNGV. The CDR3 consists of 15 residues. CDR3 sequence reads: CASSPQISGLYEQYF. Full variable domain (outside the CDR3, taken from reference TRBV11-2 and TRBJ2-7): EAGVAQSPRYKIIEKRQSVAFWCNPISGHATLYWYQQILGQGPKLLIQFQNNGVVDDSQLPKDRFSAERLKGVDSTLKIQPAKLEDSAVYLCASSPQISGLYEQYFGPGTRLTVT.

The gene calls are TRBV5-1 and TRBJ2-1; TCRdb's assignment of TRBD2 cannot be checked, as there is no DNA. Germline V gives CDR1 SGHRS, CDR2 YFSETQ. CDR3 length equals 16 residues. The CDR3 is CASSLAWTSGYNEQFF.

The chain is built from TRBV10-1 and TRBJ2-1. The CDR3 spans 13 residues. Germline assignment: CDR1 WNHNN and CDR2 SYGVQD (reference sequence). This chain's CDR3 is CASSSDDYNEQFF.

The CDR3: CASSESNGENTEAFF. V and J are TRBV10-2 and TRBJ1-1. The length of the CDR3 is 15 residues. Germline V lookup: CDR1 WSHSY, CDR2 SAAADI.

V gene TRBV11-2 combines with J gene TRBJ2-3; TCRdb lists TRBD2, though no DNA is available to test this call. The CDR3 runs 22 residues. Per germline, CDR1 SGHAT and CDR2 FQNNGV. CDR3 in amino acids: CASSLDPLPRLQAGPGTDTQYF.

The genes are TRBV6-5 and TRBJ2-2. Germline lookup yields CDR1 MNHEY and CDR2 SVGAGI. The length of the CDR3 is 15 residues. This CDR3 is CASSYRQMNTGELFF.

CDR3 loop: CASSYYGQGNTDTQYF. The chain recombines TRBV6-5 with TRBJ2-3; TCRdb's D call, TRBD1, is unchecked because there is no DNA. The germline CDR1 and CDR2 sequences are MNHEY and SVGAGI. The CDR3 sequence is 16 residues long.

The V call is TRBV7-6, the J call TRBJ2-1; TCRdb's D call, TRBD1, is unchecked because there is no DNA. Germline assignment: CDR1 SGHVS and CDR2 FNYEAQ. The CDR3 is made up of 16 amino acids. CDR3 residues: CASSLGLGGSYNEQFF.

The chain couples TRBV3-1 to TRBJ2-1; lacking DNA, the TRBD2 call made by TCRdb goes unchecked. Germline loops: CDR1 LGHDT, CDR2 YNNKEL (reference sequence). The CDR3 covers 16 residues. This CDR3 reads CASSQGISGSLYEQFF.

This sequence joins TRBV27 and TRBJ2-7; TCRdb's D call of TRBD2 is untestable without DNA. This CDR3 has 14 amino acids. The germline gives CDR1 MNHEY, CDR2 SMNVEV (reference sequence). The CDR3 here is CASSTLAGVNEQYF.

The chain is built from TRBV5-5 and TRBJ2-3. The CDR3 consists of 15 residues. The germline V gene encodes CDR1 SGHKS and CDR2 YYEKEE (reference sequence). The CDR3 sequence: CASSSTGHYTDTQYF.